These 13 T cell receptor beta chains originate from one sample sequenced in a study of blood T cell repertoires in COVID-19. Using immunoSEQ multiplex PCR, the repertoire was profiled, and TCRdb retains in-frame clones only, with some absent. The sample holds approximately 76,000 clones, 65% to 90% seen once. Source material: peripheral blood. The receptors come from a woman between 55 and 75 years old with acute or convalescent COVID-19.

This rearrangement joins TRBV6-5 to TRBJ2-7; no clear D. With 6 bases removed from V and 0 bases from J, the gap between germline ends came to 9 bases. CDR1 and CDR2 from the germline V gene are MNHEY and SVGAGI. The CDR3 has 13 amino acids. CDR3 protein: CASRSDNSYEQYF. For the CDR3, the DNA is TGTGCCAGCAGGTCCGACAACTCCTACGAGCAGTACTTC.

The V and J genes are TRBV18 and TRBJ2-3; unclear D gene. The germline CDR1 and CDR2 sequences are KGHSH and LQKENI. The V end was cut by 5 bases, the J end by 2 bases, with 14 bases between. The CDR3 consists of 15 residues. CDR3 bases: TGTGCCAGCTCATTGAGTAGTGGGCTCACAGATACGCAGTATTTT. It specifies CASSLSSGLTDTQYF.

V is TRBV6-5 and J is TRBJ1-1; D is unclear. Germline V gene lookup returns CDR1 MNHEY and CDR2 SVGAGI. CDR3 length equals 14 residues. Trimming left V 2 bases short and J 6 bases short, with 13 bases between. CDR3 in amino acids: CASSYEWRGAEAFF. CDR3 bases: TGTGCCAGCAGTTACGAGTGGCGGGGTGCTGAAGCTTTCTTT.

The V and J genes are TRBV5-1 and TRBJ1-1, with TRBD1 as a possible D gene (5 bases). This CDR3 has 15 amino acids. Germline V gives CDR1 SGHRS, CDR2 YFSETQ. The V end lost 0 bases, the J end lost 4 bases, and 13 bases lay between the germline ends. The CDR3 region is CASSLEGLRGTEAFF. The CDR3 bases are TGCGCCAGCAGCTTGGAGGGGTTAAGGGGCACTGAAGCTTTCTTT. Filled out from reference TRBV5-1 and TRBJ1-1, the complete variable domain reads KAGVTQTPRYLIKTRGQQVTLSCSPISGHRSVSWYQQTPGQGLQFLFEYFSETQRNKGNFPGRFSGRQFSNSRSEMNVSTLELGDSALYLCASSLEGLRGTEAFFGQGTRLTVV.

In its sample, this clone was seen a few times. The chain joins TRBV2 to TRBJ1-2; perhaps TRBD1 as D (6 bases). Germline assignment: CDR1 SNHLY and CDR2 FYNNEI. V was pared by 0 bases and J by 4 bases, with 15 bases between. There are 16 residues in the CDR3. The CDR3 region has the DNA TGTGCCAGCAGTGAAGCGGGCGGGGGGCAAGTCTATGGCTACACCTTC. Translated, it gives CASSEAGGGQVYGYTF.

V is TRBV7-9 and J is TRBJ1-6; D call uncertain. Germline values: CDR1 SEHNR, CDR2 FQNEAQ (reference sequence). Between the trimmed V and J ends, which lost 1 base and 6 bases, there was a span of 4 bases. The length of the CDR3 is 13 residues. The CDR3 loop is CASSLGANSPLHF. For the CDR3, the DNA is TGTGCCAGCAGCTTAGGGGCTAATTCACCCCTCCACTTT.

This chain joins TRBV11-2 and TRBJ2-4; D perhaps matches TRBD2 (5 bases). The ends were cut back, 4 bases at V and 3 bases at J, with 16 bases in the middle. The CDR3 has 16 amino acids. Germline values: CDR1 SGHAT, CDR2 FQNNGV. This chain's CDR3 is CASSSREGYGKNIQYF. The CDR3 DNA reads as TGTGCCAGCAGCTCGAGAGAGGGTTATGGCAAAAACATTCAGTACTTC. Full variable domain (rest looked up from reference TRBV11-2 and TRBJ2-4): EAGVAQSPRYKIIEKRQSVAFWCNPISGHATLYWYQQILGQGPKLLIQFQNNGVVDDSQLPKDRFSAERLKGVDSTLKIQPAKLEDSAVYLCASSSREGYGKNIQYFGAGTRLSVL.

The DNA for the CDR3 is TGTGCCAGCAGCCAAGGGAACAGGGCGCCCCAAGAGACCCAGTACTTC. This codes for CASSQGNRAPQETQYF. The rearrangement links TRBV3-1 (or the pseudogene TRBV3-2) to TRBJ2-5; a weak D match, TRBD1 (6 bases). The germline V gene encodes CDR1 LGHDT and CDR2 YNNKEL (reference sequence). Trimming stripped 1 base from V and 1 base from J, with 13 bases between. The CDR3 loop spans 16 amino acids.

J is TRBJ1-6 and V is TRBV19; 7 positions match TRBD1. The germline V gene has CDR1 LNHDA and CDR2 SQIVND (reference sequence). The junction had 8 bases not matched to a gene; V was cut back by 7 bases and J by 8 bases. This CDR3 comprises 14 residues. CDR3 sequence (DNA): TGTGCCAGTAACTCACAGGGGTGGGATTCACCCCTCCACTTT. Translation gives CASNSQGWDSPLHF.

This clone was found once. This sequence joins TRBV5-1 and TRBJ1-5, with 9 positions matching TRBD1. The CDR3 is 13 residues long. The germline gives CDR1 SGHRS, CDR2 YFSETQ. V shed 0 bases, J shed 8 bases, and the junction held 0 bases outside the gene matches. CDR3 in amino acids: CASSLGQGEPQHF. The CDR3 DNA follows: TGCGCCAGCAGCTTGGGACAGGGGGAGCCCCAGCATTTT. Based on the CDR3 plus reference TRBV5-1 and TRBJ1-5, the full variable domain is KAGVTQTPRYLIKTRGQQVTLSCSPISGHRSVSWYQQTPGQGLQFLFEYFSETQRNKGNFPGRFSGRQFSNSRSEMNVSTLELGDSALYLCASSLGQGEPQHFGDGTRLSIL.

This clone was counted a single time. The CDR3 spells CASSPNLNYGYTF. The CDR3 DNA follows: TGTGCCAGCAGTCCGAACTTAAACTATGGCTACACCTTC. This chain joins TRBV7-2 and TRBJ1-2; D uncertain. Germline CDR1 SGHTA, CDR2 FQGNSA. There are 13 residues in the CDR3. The V gene lost 6 bases and the J gene lost 2 bases, with 10 bases spanning the gap.

Here the CDR3 reads CASSQPGQGASGYTF. The CDR3 DNA reads as TGTGCCAGCAGCCAACCGGGACAGGGGGCCAGTGGCTACACCTTC. The chain couples TRBV3-1 (or the pseudogene TRBV3-2) to TRBJ1-2; TRBD1 aligns across 12 bases. This CDR3 spans 15 amino acids. Germline CDR1 LGHDT, CDR2 YNNKEL (reference sequence). The J segment lost 7 bases and the V segment lost 2 bases, leaving 5 bases of the junction unmatched.

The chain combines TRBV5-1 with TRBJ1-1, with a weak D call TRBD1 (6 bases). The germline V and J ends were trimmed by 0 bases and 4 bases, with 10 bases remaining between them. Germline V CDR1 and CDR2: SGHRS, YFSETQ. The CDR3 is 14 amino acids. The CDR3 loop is CASSLAGTFTEAFF. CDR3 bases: TGCGCCAGCAGCTTGGCCGGGACATTCACTGAAGCTTTCTTT.